The following is a T cell receptor (beta chain) sequence with its context. The data derive from a study of control samples from healthy donors and cancer patients. Produced via immunoSEQ multiplex PCR; TCRdb's table is partial and in-frame only. The repertoire includes about 120,000 clones, approximately 90% of them detected once, and 12% sits in the top ten. The source is a man in his thirties or forties in good health. The sample was blood.

The CDR3 region is CASSDPGQGHGYTF. The CDR3 coding sequence is TGTGCCAGCAGCGATCCGGGACAGGGACATGGCTACACCTTC. The chain employs TRBV7-2 and TRBJ1-2; the match to TRBD1 covers 9 bases. The germline V gene has CDR1 SGHTA and CDR2 FQGNSA. The ends lost 5 bases at V and 6 bases at J; junction bases unmatched: 7. The CDR3 is 14 residues long.